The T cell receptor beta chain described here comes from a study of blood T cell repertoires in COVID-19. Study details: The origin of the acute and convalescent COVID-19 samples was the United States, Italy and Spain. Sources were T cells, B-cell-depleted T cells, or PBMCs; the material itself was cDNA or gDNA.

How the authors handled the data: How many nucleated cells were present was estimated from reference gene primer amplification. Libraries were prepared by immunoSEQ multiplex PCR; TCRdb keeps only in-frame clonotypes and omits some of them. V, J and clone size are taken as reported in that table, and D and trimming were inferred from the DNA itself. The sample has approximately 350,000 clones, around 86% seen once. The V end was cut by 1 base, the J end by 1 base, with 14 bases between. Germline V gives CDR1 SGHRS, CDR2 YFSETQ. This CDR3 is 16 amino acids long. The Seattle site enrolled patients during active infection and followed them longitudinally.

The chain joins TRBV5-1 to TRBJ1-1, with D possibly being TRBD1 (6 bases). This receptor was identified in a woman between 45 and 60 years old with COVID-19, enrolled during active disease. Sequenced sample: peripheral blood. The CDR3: CASSLIRGPANTEAFF. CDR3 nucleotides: TGCGCCAGCAGCTTGATCAGGGGTCCGGCGAACACTGAAGCTTTCTTT.